The T cell receptor (beta chain) under discussion was sequenced for a study of CD8 T cells in Susac syndrome. TEMRA cells were FACS-enriched, while CD8+ and CD4+ T cells were negatively isolated. A note on this clonotype: The antigen is unknown.

Findings and caveats of the study: Regarding the TCR sequencing and HLA analysis, the study admitted that a relatively small number of individuals were involved.

It was with random hexamers that roughly 0.45 to 1 ug RNA was reverse transcribed. The immunoSEQ assay covered 54 Vbeta and 13 Jbeta segments for CDR3. TCRdb called the immunoSEQ multiplex PCR reads again in MiXCR, with one record for every CDR3 protein. The sample includes around 130,000 distinct CDR3 sequences, 90% to 95% of them seen just once. The source of this sequence is a human donor with multiple sclerosis. The sequenced sample consisted of CD4+ T cells from PBMCs.

The chain's CDR3 is CSARDRVEAFF. CDR3 DNA: TGCAGTGCTAGAGATCGCGTTGAGGCTTTCTTT. This chain links TRBV20-1 with TRBJ1-1, with no clear D. Germline V lookup: CDR1 DFQATT, CDR2 SNEGSKA (reference sequence). Trimming left V 0 bases short and J 11 bases short, with 10 bases between. This CDR3 is built from 11 residues.